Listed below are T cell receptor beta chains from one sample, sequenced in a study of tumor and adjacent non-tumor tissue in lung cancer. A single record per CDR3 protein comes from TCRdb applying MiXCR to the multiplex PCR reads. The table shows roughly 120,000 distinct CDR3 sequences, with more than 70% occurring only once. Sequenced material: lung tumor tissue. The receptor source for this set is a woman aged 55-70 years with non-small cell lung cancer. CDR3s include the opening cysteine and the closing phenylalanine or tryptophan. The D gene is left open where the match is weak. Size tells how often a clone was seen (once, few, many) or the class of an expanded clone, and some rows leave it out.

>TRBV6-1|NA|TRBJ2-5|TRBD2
TGTGCCAGCATTACGGTACAGCGGGGAGAGACCCAGTACTTC
CASITVQRGETQYF
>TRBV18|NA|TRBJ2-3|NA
TGTGCCGGCTCGGCCTCATCCTATACAGATACGCAGTATTTT
CAGSASSYTDTQYF
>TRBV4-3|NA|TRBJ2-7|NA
TGCGCCAGCAGCCAAGTGAGGACATGGACGGAGCAGTACTTC
CASSQVRTWTEQYF
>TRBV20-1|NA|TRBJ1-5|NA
TGCAATGTAGGGAGGCGCAATCAGCCCCAGCATTTT
CNVGRRNQPQHF
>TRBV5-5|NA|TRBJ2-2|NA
TGTGCCAGCAGCGGGATTGACAGGAACACCGGGGATCTGTTTTTT
CASSGIDRNTGDLFF
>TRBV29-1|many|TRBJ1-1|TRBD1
TGCAGCGCTCGGGACAGAGCGAACACTGAAGCTTTCTTT
CSARDRANTEAFF
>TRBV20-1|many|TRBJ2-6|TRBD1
TGCAGCGGTATTTACGACAGGGCCTTCTCTGGGGCCAACGTCCTGACTTTC
CSGIYDRAFSGANVLTF
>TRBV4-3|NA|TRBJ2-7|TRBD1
TGCGCCAACAGCCCGAGGGGGACAGGACGGTACGATCAGTACTTC
CANSPRGTGRYDQYF
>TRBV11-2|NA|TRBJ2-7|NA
TGTGACAACAGCCTGGGGACGAATAGGCAGTACTTC
CDNSLGTNRQYF
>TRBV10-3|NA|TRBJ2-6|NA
TGTGCCATCAGTGCACAGGGCCCGATCTCTGGGGCCAACATCCTGACTTTC
CAISAQGPISGANILTF
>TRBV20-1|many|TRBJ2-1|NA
TGCAGTGCTAGATCCCGAGGGTTCCAGTTCTTC
CSARSRGFQFF
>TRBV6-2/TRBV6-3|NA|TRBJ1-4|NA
TGTGCCAACAGCCGGGGTTATAATGAAAAACTGTTATTT
CANSRGYNEKLLF
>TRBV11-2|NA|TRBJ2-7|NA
TGTGCCATCTGCTTATCCACCGGGCCAGCCGAGCAGTACTTC
CAICLSTGPAEQYF
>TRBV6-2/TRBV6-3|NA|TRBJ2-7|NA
TGTGCCATCAGCAGAGTGCGGGGACCTTACGAGCAGTACTTC
CAISRVRGPYEQYF
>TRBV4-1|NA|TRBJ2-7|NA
TGCGTCAGCAGCCACGATTGGCTCGGAGCCTACGAGCAGTACTTC
CVSSHDWLGAYEQYF
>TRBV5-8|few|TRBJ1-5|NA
TGTGCCAGCAGCTCCCGGACAGACAATCAGCCCCAGCATTTT
CASSSRTDNQPQHF
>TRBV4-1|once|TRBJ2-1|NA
TGCGCCAGCACCCCCCTCCGAGGGCAGGGTTACATTGAGCAGTTCTTC
CASTPLRGQGYIEQFF
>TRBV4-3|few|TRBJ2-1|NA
TGCGCCAGCAGCCGGGCTAGCTGGGGGGACAATAAGCAGTTCTTC
CASSRASWGDNKQFF
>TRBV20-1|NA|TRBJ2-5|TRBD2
TGCAGTGCTAGAGAACAGCGGGAGTGTAGGCAAGAGGCCCAGTACTTC
CSAREQRECRQEAQYF
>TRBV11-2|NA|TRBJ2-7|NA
TGTGTCAGCAGCCACGAACCTCCGGGGGTGCAGTACTTC
CVSSHEPPGVQYF
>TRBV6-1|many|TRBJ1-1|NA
TGTGCCAGCAGTGAGAGGAGGGGTGAAGCTTTCTTT
CASSERRGEAFF
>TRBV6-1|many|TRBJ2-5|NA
TGTGCCAGCACCCATTTCCCTGGAGAGACCCAGTACTTC
CASTHFPGETQYF
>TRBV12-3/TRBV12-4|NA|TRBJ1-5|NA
TGTGCCAGCAATTTTTATACGGGCAATCAGCCCCAGCATTTT
CASNFYTGNQPQHF
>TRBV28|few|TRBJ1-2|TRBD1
TGTGCCAGCAGTTTTAGCACCGCAGGGACAGGGGGCGTTGGCTACACCTTC
CASSFSTAGTGGVGYTF
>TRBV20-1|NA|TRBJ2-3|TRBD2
TGCAGTGCTAGAGATCGGCCAGCGGGGGCTTCCACAGATACGCAGTTTTTT
CSARDRPAGASTDTQFF
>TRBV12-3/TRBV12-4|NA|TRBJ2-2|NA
TGTGCCAGCAGCCTTCCCGTCCCAAGGGAGCTGTTTTTT
CASSLPVPRELFF
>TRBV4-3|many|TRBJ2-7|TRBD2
TGCGCCAGCAGCCAATCCCGGACTAGCGGCACTCCCTACGAGCAGTACTTC
CASSQSRTSGTPYEQYF
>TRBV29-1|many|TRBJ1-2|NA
TGCAGCGCCCCTCAGCAGGGCTGGGGGGGCTACACCTTC
CSAPQQGWGGYTF
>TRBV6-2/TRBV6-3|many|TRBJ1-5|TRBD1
TGTGCCAGCGGGACAGGGCGCAGCAATCAGCCCCAGCATTTT
CASGTGRSNQPQHF
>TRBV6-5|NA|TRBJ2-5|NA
TGTGGCAGCAATTACTCAGGGCGGGGCGGAGAGACCCAGTACTTC
CGSNYSGRGGETQYF
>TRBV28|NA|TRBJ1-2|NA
TGTGCCAGCAGCCGGACCGACTTCTCCGGGGTCTACACCTTC
CASSRTDFSGVYTF
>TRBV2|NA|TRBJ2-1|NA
TGTGCCAGACCGGGACTGGAGGACAATGAGCAGTTCTTC
CARPGLEDNEQFF
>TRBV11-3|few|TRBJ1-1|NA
TGTGCCAGCAGCTTTTCACACGACACTGAAGCTTTCTTT
CASSFSHDTEAFF
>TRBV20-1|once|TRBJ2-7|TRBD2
TGCAGTGCGTCACCGGCTAGCGGGAGTCCTGTACGCTCCTACGAGCAGTACTTC
CSASPASGSPVRSYEQYF
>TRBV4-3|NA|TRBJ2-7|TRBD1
TGCGCCATCAGCCAGGATAACGGACAGGGGGCCTACGAGCAGTACTTC
CAISQDNGQGAYEQYF
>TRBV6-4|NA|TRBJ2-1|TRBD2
TGTGCCAGCAGTGACTCTAGCGGGAGCAATGAGCAGTTCTTC
CASSDSSGSNEQFF
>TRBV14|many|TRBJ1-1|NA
TGTGCCAGCAGCCAACAGAGGAACACTGAAGCTTTCTTT
CASSQQRNTEAFF
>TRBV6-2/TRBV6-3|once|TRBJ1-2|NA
TGTGCCAGCAGTCGTGAGGATAGACCTTATGGCTACATCTTC
CASSREDRPYGYIF
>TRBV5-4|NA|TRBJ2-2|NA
TGTGACAGCAGCCAGAGGGACACCGGGGAGCTGTTTTTT
CDSSQRDTGELFF
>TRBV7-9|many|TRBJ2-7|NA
TGTGCCAGCAGTTTTAGCTCCGGAACCTACGAGCAGTACTTC
CASSFSSGTYEQYF
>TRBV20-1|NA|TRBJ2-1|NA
TGCAATGCAGGGGGACTTGCGGGGGGTGAGCAGTTCTTC
CNAGGLAGGEQFF
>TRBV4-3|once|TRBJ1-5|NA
TGCGCCAGCAGCCAAGACAGGGGTTATCAGGCCCAACATTTT
CASSQDRGYQAQHF
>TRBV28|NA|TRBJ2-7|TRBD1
TGTGCCAGCCCCCCCGGACAGGGTATACCTTACGAGCAATACTTC
CASPPGQGIPYEQYF
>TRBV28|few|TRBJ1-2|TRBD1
TGTGCCAGCAGTGGGACAGGGGGCGCCAACTATGGCTACACCTTC
CASSGTGGANYGYTF
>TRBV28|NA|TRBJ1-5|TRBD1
TGTGCCAGCATCTCACAAAACCGGGACAGGGGCTATCAGCCCCAGCATTTT
CASISQNRDRGYQPQHF
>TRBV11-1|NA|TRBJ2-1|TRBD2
TGTGCCAGCAACTTAGAGCTGACTAGCAGGAGCCACAATGAGCAATTCTTC
CASNLELTSRSHNEQFF
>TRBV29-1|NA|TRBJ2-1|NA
TGCAGCCATGGAGGGTTGAGGGGGGTTTGTGAGCAGTCCTTC
CSHGGLRGVCEQSF
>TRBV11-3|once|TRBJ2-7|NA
TGTGCCAGGAGCTTACGGGCAGGGGTCTCCTACGAGCATTTCTTC
CARSLRAGVSYEHFF
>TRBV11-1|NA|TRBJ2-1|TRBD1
TGTGGCAGCAGCTTATTGTGGACAGGTTTCAATGAGCAGTCCTTC
CGSSLLWTGFNEQSF
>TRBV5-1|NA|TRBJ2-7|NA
TGCGCCAGCAGCTTTAACCGTCAATACGGGCAGTACTTC
CASSFNRQYGQYF
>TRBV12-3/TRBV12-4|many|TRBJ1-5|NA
TGTGCCAGCAGTTTATCGGGACGGGACAATCAGCCCCAGCATTTT
CASSLSGRDNQPQHF
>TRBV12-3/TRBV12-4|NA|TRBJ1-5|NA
TGTGCCAGCAGTTTCCTAGGCCTCAATCAACTCCAGCATTTT
CASSFLGLNQLQHF
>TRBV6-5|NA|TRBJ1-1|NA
TGTGCCAGCAGTTACCCCGATGTCGCTGAAGCTTTCTTT
CASSYPDVAEAFF
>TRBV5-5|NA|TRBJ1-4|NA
TGTGCCATCAGCCCGAAACAGGGCGAGGATGAAAAACTGTTTTTT
CAISPKQGEDEKLFF
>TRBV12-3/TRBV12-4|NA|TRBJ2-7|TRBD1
TGTGCCAGCAGCGTTAGGACAGGGGGCGACTGGCAGAACTTC
CASSVRTGGDWQNF